Listed below are T cell receptor beta chains from one sample, sequenced in a study of spatial heterogeneity in lung cancer. TCRdb reprocessed the 5' RACE reads via MiXCR and lists one record per CDR3 protein. The sample lists about 120,000 distinct CDR3 sequences; 9% to 15% were seen once. This specimen consisted of PBMCs, obtained at follow-up. These receptors were taken from a male donor with early-stage non-small cell lung cancer. CDR3s include the opening cysteine and the closing phenylalanine or tryptophan. The D gene is left open where the match is weak. A clone size is listed for some rows: how often the clone was seen (once, few, many), or a class if it is expanded.

size,J,D,V,CDR3,DNA
many,TRBJ2-5,NA,TRBV12-3/TRBV12-4,CASSLRSQETQYF,TGTGCCAGCAGTTTACGCTCCCAAGAGACCCAGTACTTC
NA,TRBJ1-1,NA,TRBV12-3/TRBV12-4,CASTRARVQDTEAFF,TGTGCCAGCACCAGGGCCAGGGTTCAGGACACTGAAGCTTTCTTT
NA,TRBJ2-7,NA,TRBV11-2,CASRVALISSYEQYF,TGTGCCAGCAGGGTCGCCCTAATATCCTCCTACGAGCAGTACTTC
many,TRBJ2-3,TRBD1,TRBV12-3/TRBV12-4,CASSPGQGSDTQYF,TGTGCCAGCAGTCCGGGACAGGGGTCAGATACGCAGTATTTT
few,TRBJ2-1,NA,TRBV5-1,CASSLQGFPYNEQFF,TGCGCCAGCAGCTTGCAGGGGTTTCCCTACAATGAGCAGTTCTTC
few,TRBJ2-7,TRBD1,TRBV11-2,CASSWPGQGAYEQYF,TGTGCCAGCAGCTGGCCGGGACAGGGGGCATACGAGCAGTACTTC
many,TRBJ2-1,TRBD2,TRBV29-1,CSVEDNLSSGGANEQFF,TGCAGCGTTGAAGATAACCTTTCTAGCGGGGGGGCGAATGAGCAGTTCTTC
many,TRBJ2-5,TRBD1,TRBV7-2,CASSPGQGSQETQYF,TGTGCCAGCAGCCCCGGACAGGGCAGCCAAGAGACCCAGTACTTC
NA,TRBJ2-5,TRBD1,TRBV3-1,CASSQDAGGVTQYF,TGTGCCAGCAGCCAAGATGCAGGGGGCGTGACCCAGTACTTC
many,TRBJ2-7,TRBD2,TRBV20-1,CSAEGGLAVDEQYF,TGCAGTGCAGAAGGCGGACTAGCAGTCGACGAGCAGTACTTC
few,TRBJ2-2,NA,TRBV7-8,CASSLERLTGELFF,TGTGCCAGCAGCTTAGAACGGCTCACCGGGGAGCTGTTTTTT
few,TRBJ1-3,NA,TRBV7-9,CATLGGASGNTIYF,TGTGCCACCCTAGGAGGGGCATCTGGAAACACCATATATTTT
few,TRBJ1-1,NA,TRBV6-1,CASRVKGNTEAFF,TGTGCCAGCAGGGTGAAAGGGAACACTGAAGCTTTCTTT
few,TRBJ2-1,NA,TRBV9,CASSVGVGAPYNEQFF,TGTGCCAGCAGCGTAGGAGTAGGGGCCCCCTACAATGAGCAGTTCTTC
NA,TRBJ1-2,TRBD1,TRBV7-9,CASPSGTVDGYTF,TGTGCCAGTCCTTCCGGGACAGTCGATGGCTACACCTTC
few,TRBJ2-1,TRBD1,TRBV11-3,CASSSRDRGNEQFF,TGTGCCAGCAGCTCCCGGGACAGGGGCAATGAGCAGTTCTTC
many,TRBJ1-1,NA,TRBV10-1,CASSEIAGSPAFF,TGCGCCAGCAGTGAGATCGCCGGCTCCCCAGCTTTCTTT
many,TRBJ1-6,NA,TRBV24-1,CATSDLGPRSSYNSPLHF,TGTGCCACCAGTGATTTGGGACCGCGGAGCTCCTATAATTCACCCCTCCACTTT
few,TRBJ1-1,NA,TRBV29-1,CSVFFGGLEAFF,TGCAGCGTTTTTTTCGGGGGGCTCGAAGCTTTCTTT
many,TRBJ2-5,NA,TRBV6-5,CASSSLGGSQETQYF,TGTGCCAGCAGTAGCCTCGGGGGATCCCAAGAGACCCAGTACTTC
many,TRBJ2-6,NA,TRBV7-6,CASSLGGAWANVLTF,TGTGCCAGCAGCTTAGGGGGGGCCTGGGCCAACGTCCTGACTTTC
NA,TRBJ2-7,NA,TRBV4-3,CASSHQGREWDEQYF,TGCGCCAGCAGCCACCAGGGTAGAGAATGGGACGAGCAGTACTTC
NA,TRBJ1-5,NA,TRBV20-1,CSARGRAGGNQPQHF,TGCAGTGCTAGAGGCAGGGCGGGAGGCAATCAGCCCCAGCATTTT
many,TRBJ2-1,NA,TRBV29-1,CSVEDGTPEGQFF,TGCAGCGTTGAAGACGGGACCCCTGAGGGGCAGTTCTTC
NA,TRBJ2-1,NA,TRBV14,CASRPIWRAGSNEQFF,TGTGCCAGCAGACCTATTTGGCGGGCAGGGAGCAATGAGCAGTTCTTC
NA,TRBJ1-1,NA,TRBV5-1,CASSPPWGPNTEAFF,TGCGCCAGCAGCCCCCCATGGGGCCCCAACACTGAAGCTTTCTTT
NA,TRBJ1-6,NA,TRBV3-1,CASSPRGGDSPLHF,TGTGCCAGCAGCCCTCGTGGAGGGGATTCACCCCTCCACTTT
NA,TRBJ2-3,NA,TRBV28,CASSLAGSSTDTQYF,TGTGCCAGCAGTTTAGCGGGGAGCAGCACAGATACGCAGTATTTT
few,TRBJ2-3,NA,TRBV7-2,CASSLGADNTQYF,TGTGCCAGCAGCTTAGGCGCCGACAACACGCAGTATTTT
NA,TRBJ2-1,TRBD2,TRBV20-1,CSASPGLGLHEQFF,TGCAGTGCTTCCCCGGGACTAGGACTCCATGAGCAGTTCTTC
many,TRBJ2-7,NA,TRBV7-9,CASSSADYEQYF,TGTGCCAGCAGCAGCGCGGACTACGAGCAGTACTTC
many,TRBJ2-3,TRBD1,TRBV29-1,CSVRRGSGDTQYF,TGCAGCGTCCGCAGGGGGTCCGGAGATACGCAGTATTTT
NA,TRBJ1-1,TRBD1,TRBV3-1,CASSLLTGGRSTEAFF,TGTGCCAGCAGCCTTCTGACAGGGGGCCGAAGCACTGAAGCTTTCTTT
many,TRBJ2-3,TRBD1,TRBV20-1,CSARDTGADTQYF,TGCAGTGCTAGAGATACAGGGGCAGATACGCAGTATTTT
few,TRBJ2-2,TRBD1,TRBV7-2,CASSFGQGVLSGELFF,TGTGCCAGCAGCTTCGGACAGGGGGTACTTAGTGGGGAGCTGTTTTTT
few,TRBJ2-2,NA,TRBV24-1,CATSDGTGRPSNTGELFF,TGTGCCACCAGTGACGGGACTGGCAGGCCCTCGAACACCGGGGAGCTGTTTTTT
NA,TRBJ2-5,TRBD2,TRBV10-2,CASRDTSGGETQYF,TGCGCCAGCAGGGACACTAGCGGGGGAGAGACCCAGTACTTC
NA,TRBJ2-1,NA,TRBV11-2,CASSLTRSGQQFF,TGTGCCAGCAGCTTAACTCGGTCAGGGCAACAGTTCTTC
NA,TRBJ2-5,NA,TRBV12-3/TRBV12-4,CASSSSIQGETQYF,TGTGCCAGCAGTTCTTCCATCCAGGGAGAGACCCAGTACTTC
NA,TRBJ1-3,NA,TRBV15,CATSRDPGSSGNTIYF,TGTGCCACCAGCAGAGATCCAGGGAGCTCTGGAAACACCATATATTTT
many,TRBJ1-2,NA,TRBV11-2,CASSRAPHYGYTF,TGTGCCAGCAGCCGAGCCCCCCACTATGGCTACACCTTC
few,TRBJ2-7,NA,TRBV7-9,CASTLGQGLHEQYF,TGTGCCAGCACACTAGGGCAGGGGTTACACGAGCAGTACTTC
few,TRBJ1-1,NA,TRBV7-9,CASAGRANTEAFF,TGTGCCAGCGCGGGGAGGGCGAACACTGAAGCTTTCTTT
many,TRBJ2-3,TRBD2,TRBV5-1,CASSPSQRGPTDTQYF,TGCGCCAGCAGCCCATCGCAGCGGGGGCCCACAGATACGCAGTATTTT
many,TRBJ1-1,NA,TRBV4-3,CASSLMGGNTEAFF,TGCGCCAGCAGCCTAATGGGAGGTAACACTGAAGCTTTCTTT
few,TRBJ1-1,NA,TRBV7-3,CASSPSPRMNTEAFF,TGTGCCAGCAGCCCGAGCCCCCGTATGAACACTGAAGCTTTCTTT
few,TRBJ1-5,NA,TRBV7-9,CASSHLGDPNQPQHF,TGTGCCAGCAGTCATCTAGGCGACCCCAATCAGCCCCAGCATTTT
few,TRBJ1-4,NA,TRBV27,CASSLSGRGGEKLFF,TGTGCCAGCAGTTTATCGGGTAGGGGAGGCGAAAAACTGTTTTTT
NA,TRBJ1-5,NA,TRBV7-9,CASSFDSWNQPQHF,TGTGCCAGCAGCTTCGACAGTTGGAATCAGCCCCAGCATTTT
few,TRBJ2-1,NA,TRBV15,CATSRDRDNEQFF,TGTGCCACCAGCAGAGACAGGGACAATGAGCAGTTCTTC
few,TRBJ1-1,NA,TRBV6-5,CASSPRGGEAFF,TGTGCCAGCAGTCCTAGGGGGGGTGAAGCTTTCTTT
NA,TRBJ1-2,NA,TRBV25-1,CASTAGGANYGYTF,TGTGCCAGCACCGCGGGGGGTGCTAACTATGGCTACACCTTC
few,TRBJ2-1,TRBD1,TRBV18,CASSSSFGQGANEQFF,TGTGCCAGCTCATCCTCCTTCGGACAGGGGGCGAATGAGCAGTTCTTC
NA,TRBJ2-7,NA,TRBV7-8,CASSLGTGPHYEQYF,TGTGCCAGCAGCTTAGGTACCGGGCCACACTACGAGCAGTACTTC
many,TRBJ1-1,NA,TRBV29-1,CSVERVLNTEAFF,TGCAGCGTCGAAAGGGTTTTGAACACTGAAGCTTTCTTT
few,TRBJ1-2,NA,TRBV3-1,CASSQDFAEHGYTF,TGTGCCAGCAGCCAAGATTTCGCCGAGCATGGCTACACCTTC